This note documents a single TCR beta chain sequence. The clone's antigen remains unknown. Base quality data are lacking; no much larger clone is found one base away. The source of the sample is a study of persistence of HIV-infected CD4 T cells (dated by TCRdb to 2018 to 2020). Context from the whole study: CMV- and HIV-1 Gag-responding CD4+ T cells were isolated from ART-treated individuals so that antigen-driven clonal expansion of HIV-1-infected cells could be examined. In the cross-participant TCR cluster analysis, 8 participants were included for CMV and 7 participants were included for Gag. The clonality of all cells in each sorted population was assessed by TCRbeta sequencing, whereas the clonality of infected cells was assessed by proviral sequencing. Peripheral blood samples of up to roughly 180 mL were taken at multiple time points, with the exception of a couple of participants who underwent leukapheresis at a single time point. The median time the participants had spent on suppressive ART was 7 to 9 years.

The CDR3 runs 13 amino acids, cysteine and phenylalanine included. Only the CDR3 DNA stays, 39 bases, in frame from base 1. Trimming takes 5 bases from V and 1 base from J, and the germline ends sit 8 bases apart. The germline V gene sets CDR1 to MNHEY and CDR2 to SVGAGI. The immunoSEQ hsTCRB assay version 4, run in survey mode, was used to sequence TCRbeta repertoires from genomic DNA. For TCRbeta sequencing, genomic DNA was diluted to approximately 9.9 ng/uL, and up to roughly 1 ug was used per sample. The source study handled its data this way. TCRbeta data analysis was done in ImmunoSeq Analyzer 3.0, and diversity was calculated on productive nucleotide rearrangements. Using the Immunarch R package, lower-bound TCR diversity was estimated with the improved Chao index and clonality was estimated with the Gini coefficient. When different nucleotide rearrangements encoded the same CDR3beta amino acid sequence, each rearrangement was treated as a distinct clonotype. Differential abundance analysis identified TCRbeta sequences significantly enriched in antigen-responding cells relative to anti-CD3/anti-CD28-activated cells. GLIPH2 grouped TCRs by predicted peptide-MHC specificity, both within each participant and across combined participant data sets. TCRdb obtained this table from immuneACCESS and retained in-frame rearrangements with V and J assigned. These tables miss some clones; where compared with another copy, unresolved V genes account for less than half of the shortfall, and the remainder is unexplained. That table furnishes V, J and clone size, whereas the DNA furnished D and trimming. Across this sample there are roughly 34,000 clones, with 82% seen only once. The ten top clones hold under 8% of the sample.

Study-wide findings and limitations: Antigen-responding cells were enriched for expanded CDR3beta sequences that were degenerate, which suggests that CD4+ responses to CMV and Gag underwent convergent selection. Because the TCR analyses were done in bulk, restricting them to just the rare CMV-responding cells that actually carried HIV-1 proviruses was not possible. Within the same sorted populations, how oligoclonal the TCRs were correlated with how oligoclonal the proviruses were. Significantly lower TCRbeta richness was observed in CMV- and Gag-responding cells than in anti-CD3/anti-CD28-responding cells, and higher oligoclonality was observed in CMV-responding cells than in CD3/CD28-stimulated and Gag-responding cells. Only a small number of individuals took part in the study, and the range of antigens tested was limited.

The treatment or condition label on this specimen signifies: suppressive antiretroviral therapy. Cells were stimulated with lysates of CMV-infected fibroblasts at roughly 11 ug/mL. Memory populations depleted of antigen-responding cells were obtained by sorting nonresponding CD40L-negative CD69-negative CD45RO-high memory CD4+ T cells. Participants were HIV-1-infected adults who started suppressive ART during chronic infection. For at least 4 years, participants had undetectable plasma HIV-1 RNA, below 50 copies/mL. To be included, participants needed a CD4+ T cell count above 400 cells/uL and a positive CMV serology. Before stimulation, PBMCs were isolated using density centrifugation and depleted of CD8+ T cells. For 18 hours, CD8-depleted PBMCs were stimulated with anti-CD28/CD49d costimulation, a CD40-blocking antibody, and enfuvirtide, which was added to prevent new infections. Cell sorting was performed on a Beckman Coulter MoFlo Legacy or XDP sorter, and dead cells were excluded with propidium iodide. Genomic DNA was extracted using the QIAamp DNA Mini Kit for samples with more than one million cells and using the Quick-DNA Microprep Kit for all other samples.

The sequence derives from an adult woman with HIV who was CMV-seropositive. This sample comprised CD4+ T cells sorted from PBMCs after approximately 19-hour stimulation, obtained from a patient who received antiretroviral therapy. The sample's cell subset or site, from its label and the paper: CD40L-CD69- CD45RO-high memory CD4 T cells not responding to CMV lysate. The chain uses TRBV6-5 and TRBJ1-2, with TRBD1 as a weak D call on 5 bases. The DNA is TGTGCCAGCAGTCCACAGGTTAACTATGGCTACACCTTC. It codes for CASSPQVNYGYTF.